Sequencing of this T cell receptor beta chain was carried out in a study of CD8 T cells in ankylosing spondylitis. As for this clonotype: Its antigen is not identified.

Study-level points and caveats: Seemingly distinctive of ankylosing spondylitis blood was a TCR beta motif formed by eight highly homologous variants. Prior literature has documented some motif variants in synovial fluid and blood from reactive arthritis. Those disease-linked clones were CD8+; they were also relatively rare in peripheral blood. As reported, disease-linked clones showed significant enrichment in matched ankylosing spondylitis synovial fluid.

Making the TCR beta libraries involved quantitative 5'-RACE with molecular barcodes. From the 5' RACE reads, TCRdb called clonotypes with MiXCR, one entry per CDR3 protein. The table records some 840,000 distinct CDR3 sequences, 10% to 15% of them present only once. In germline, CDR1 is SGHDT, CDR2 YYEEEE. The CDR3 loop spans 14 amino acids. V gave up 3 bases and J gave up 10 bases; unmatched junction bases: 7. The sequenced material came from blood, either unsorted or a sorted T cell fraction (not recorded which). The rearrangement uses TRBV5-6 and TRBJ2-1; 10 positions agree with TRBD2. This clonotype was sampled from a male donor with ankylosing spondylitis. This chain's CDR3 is CASSWATSGLEQFF. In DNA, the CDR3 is TGTGCCAGCAGCTGGGCGACTAGCGGGTTGGAGCAGTTCTTC.